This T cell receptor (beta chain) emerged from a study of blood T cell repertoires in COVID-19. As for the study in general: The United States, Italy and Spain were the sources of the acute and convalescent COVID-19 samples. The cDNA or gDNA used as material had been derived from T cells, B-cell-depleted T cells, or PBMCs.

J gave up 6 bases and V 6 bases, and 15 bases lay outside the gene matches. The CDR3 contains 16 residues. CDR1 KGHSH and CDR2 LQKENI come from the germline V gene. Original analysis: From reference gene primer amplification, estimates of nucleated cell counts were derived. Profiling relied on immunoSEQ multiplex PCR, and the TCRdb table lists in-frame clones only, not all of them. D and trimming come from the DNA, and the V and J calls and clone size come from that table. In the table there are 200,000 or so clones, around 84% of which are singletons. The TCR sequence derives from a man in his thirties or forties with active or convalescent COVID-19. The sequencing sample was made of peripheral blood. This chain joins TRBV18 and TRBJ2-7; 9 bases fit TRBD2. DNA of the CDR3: TGTGCCAGCTCTGGGAAGGCTCTAGCGGGATGGGGCGAGCAGTACTTC. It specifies CASSGKALAGWGEQYF.